The text below deals with one T cell receptor beta chain. Which antigen it targets is not known. Per-nucleotide qualities are absent, and no much larger clonotype sits a single base away. The sample originates from a study of PD-1 blockade in classical Hodgkin lymphoma (dated by TCRdb to the early 2020s). Notes on the research overall: Nivolumab dosing was 3 mg/kg intravenously every 2 weeks, continuing until either disease progression or unacceptable toxicity. To define a peripheral blood immune signature of response to PD-1 blockade in classical Hodgkin lymphoma, the study combined TCR beta sequencing with CyTOF.

CDR1 and CDR2 are read off the germline V gene (reference sequence) as SEHNR and FQNEAQ. The CDR3 numbers 14 residues from cysteine through phenylalanine. CDR3 DNA only is kept here, 42 bases in frame from base 1. V is cut back by 2 bases and J by 4 bases, with 4 bases in the junction unmatched. The time point label for this specimen denotes: cycle 2 day 1 (C2D1) of nivolumab. Every trial patient had relapsed after autologous stem cell transplantation, and cohorts A, B and C differed in prior brentuximab vedotin exposure. The trial cohort comprised approximately 55 patients with relapsed/refractory classical Hodgkin lymphoma whose best overall responses were complete response, partial response or progressive disease. In the multi-cohort phase II CheckMate 205 trial, trial patients received single-agent nivolumab. An independent review committee assessed best overall response by applying the 2007 International Working Group response criteria. PBMCs from the trial were collected at three points: immediately before nivolumab initiation (C1D1), and during therapy at cycle 2 day 1 and cycle 4 day 1. Peripheral blood was collected in 8 mL Vacutainer Cell Preparation Tubes, from which PBMCs were isolated by centrifugation and then cryopreserved.

Genomic DNA was extracted with the Qiagen DNeasy kit from unsorted PBMCs and from negatively selected CD4+ and CD8+ fractions. TCR beta CDR3 regions were amplified by immunoSEQ multiplex PCR using primers annealing to V and J segments. A synthetic immune receptor repertoire was used to minimize amplification bias, and remaining bias was computationally removed after sequencing. The authors processed their data as follows. Custom Python scripts were used to quantify repertoire diversity as the Shannon entropy index. Unsorted, CD4+ and CD8+ repertoires were examined separately, except in combined analyses, for which CD4+ and CD8+ sequences were merged in silico. A clone counted as expanded when the clone's frequency after treatment rose at least 2-fold relative to C1D1, and clones undetected at baseline were given a pseudocount of 0.5. Clones with 0 or 1 copy at C1D1 were classified as singleton clones, and clones with 2 or more copies were classified as non-singleton clones. By matching protein sequences in sorted samples from the same patient, clones expanded in unsorted samples were annotated as CD4+, CD8+ or unknown. Diversity changes from C1D1 to C4D1 were tested in paired samples using Wilcoxon tests. Imported from immuneACCESS, the table was reduced by TCRdb to in-frame sequences with V and J called. These copies leave out some clones; in studies compared against another copy, an unresolved V gene accounts for under half, and the cause of the remainder is not known. V and J calls and clone size are given by that table; D and trimming were obtained from the DNA. For this sample there are around 46,000 clones; about 78% appear just once. The ten largest clonotypes hold around 20% of the sample.

The study at large found these results: Baseline TCR diversity was reported to be lower in newly diagnosed patients than in healthy donors and to be lower still in relapsed/refractory patients. Trial patients achieving complete response had baseline diversity similar to newly diagnosed patients, whereas partial responders and progressors had significantly lower diversity. Diversity was lower in patients who began nivolumab less than 1 year after ASCT, so these patients were left out of later analyses to avoid confounding by immune reconstitution. By C4D1, a significant rise was seen in CD4+ TCR diversity but not in CD8+ TCR diversity (p=0.0027 vs p=0.16), and the rise was most apparent among complete responders (p=0.02). The study was restricted to a single clinical trial cohort, and the causes of repertoire differences, possibly disease activity or prior therapy, were left undefined.

This material consisted of peripheral blood mononuclear cells (PBMCs), taken before the second cycle of nivolumab. The sequence was obtained from a human donor with classical Hodgkin lymphoma. This chain is built from TRBV7-9 and TRBJ2-7; the junction holds 8 bases that match TRBD1. The encoded CDR3 is CASSLYQGAYEQYF. The DNA sequence is TGTGCCAGCAGCTTATACCAGGGGGCTTACGAGCAGTACTTC.